This T cell receptor (beta chain) was obtained from a study of radiotherapy plus CTLA-4 blockade in lung cancer. As for the study in general: Around 18% of enrolled patients responded objectively, and more than 30% had disease control. Study outcomes and limitations: There was expansion of tumor-derived TCR clones in blood after radiotherapy plus ipilimumab. Best predicting response, reportedly, were early blood T cell clone dynamics, with interferon-beta.

Libraries were prepared by immunoSEQ multiplex PCR; TCRdb keeps only in-frame clonotypes and omits some of them. The sample includes approximately 65,000 clones, approximately 80% of them seen just once. Turning to this clone: Its antigen is not known.

With ipilimumab providing CTLA-4 blockade, focal radiation was administered to patients who had chemo-refractory metastatic non-small-cell lung cancer. The V end lost 4 bases, the J end lost 0 bases, and 16 bases lay between the germline ends. This CDR3 is built from 17 residues. Germline lookup yields CDR1 SEHNR and CDR2 FQNEAQ (reference sequence). The clonotype originates from a human donor with non-small cell lung cancer who had a complete response to radiotherapy plus ipilimumab. Specimen: peripheral blood, collected from a patient treated with radiotherapy plus ipilimumab. The chain is built from TRBV7-9 and TRBJ1-5; TRBD1 is a possible D gene (6 bases). CDR3 sequence (DNA): TGTGCCAGCAGCTCCATGGGACAAACTCATAGCAATCAGCCCCAGCATTTT. Its protein is CASSSMGQTHSNQPQHF.